The next 17 T cell receptor beta chains were all read from a single sample in a study of blood T cell repertoires in COVID-19. Repertoires were generated with immunoSEQ multiplex PCR, while TCRdb's copy carries only in-frame clones and drops some. The sample carries 150,000 to 200,000 clones, 87% recorded once. The sequenced material came from PBMCs or T cells enriched from blood (not recorded which). These receptors all come from a woman aged 50 to 60 who had recovered from COVID-19.

This clone has only one observation. V is TRBV7-3 and J is TRBJ2-5; tentatively, D is TRBD2 (6 bases). V lost 5 bases, J lost 2 bases, and 15 bases lay in between. In germline, CDR1 is SGHTA, CDR2 FQGTGA. The CDR3 is 15 amino acids. CDR3 sequence reads: CASSRRAGNQETQYF. CDR3 nucleotide sequence: TGTGCCAGCAGCCGGAGGGCAGGGAATCAAGAGACCCAGTACTTC. The whole variable domain, remainder taken from reference TRBV7-3 and TRBJ2-5, is GAGVSQTPSNKVTEKGKYVELRCDPISGHTALYWYRQSLGQGPEFLIYFQGTGAADDSGLPNDRFFAVRPEGSVSTLKIQRTERGDSAVYLCASSRRAGNQETQYFGPGTRLLVL.

The chain employs TRBV6-1 and TRBJ2-7; 8 nucleotides agree with TRBD2. Per germline, CDR1 MNHNS and CDR2 SASEGT. V was pared by 0 bases and J by 2 bases, with 18 bases of the junction left unmatched. The CDR3 sequence is 20 residues long. The CDR3 loop is CASSEALSGRRLALPYEQYF. CDR3 in DNA: TGTGCCAGCAGTGAAGCGTTGTCGGGGCGGAGACTAGCGTTACCCTACGAGCAGTACTTC.

CDR3 region: CASSTRQGAITEAFF. The CDR3 nucleotides read TGTGCCAGCAGCACCCGACAGGGGGCAATCACTGAAGCTTTCTTT. V and J are TRBV11-3 and TRBJ1-1; TRBD1 matches at 10 bases. CDR3 size: 15 residues. From germline, CDR1 is SGHNT and CDR2 YENEEA. After removal of 5 bases from V and 4 bases from J, the junction contained 7 bases not matched to a gene.

This clone came up once. The rearrangement uses TRBV5-4 and TRBJ2-5; D might be TRBD2 (6 bases). V dropped 1 base and J dropped 4 bases, with 14 bases sitting between them. The CDR3 runs to 15 residues. The germline CDR1 and CDR2 sequences are SGHNT and YYREEE (reference sequence). The CDR3 bases are TGTGCCAGCAGCTTGCTAGGCTTCGGGGGAGAGACCCAGTACTTC. It encodes CASSLLGFGGETQYF.

The chain uses TRBV11-2 and TRBJ2-1, with 12 bases identical to TRBD2. Germline V gene sequence: CDR1 SGHAT, CDR2 FQNNGV. V dropped 0 bases and J dropped 11; count of bases not matched to a gene: 8. There are 16 residues in the CDR3. CDR3 in amino acids: CASSLDQLAGGTKQFF. CDR3 DNA sequence: TGTGCCAGCAGCTTAGATCAGCTAGCGGGAGGGACTAAGCAGTTCTTC.

Only one count was recorded for this clone. The genes are TRBV7-9 and TRBJ1-3; 7 nucleotides agree with TRBD1. Germline V gene lookup returns CDR1 SEHNR and CDR2 FQNEAQ (reference sequence). V lost 6 bases to trimming and J lost 6 bases; unmatched junction nucleotides: 8. The CDR3 consists of 14 residues. In DNA form, the CDR3 reads TGTGCCAGCAGTCGACAGGGAGGAGAAAACACCATATATTTT. Residues: CASSRQGGENTIYF.

This sequence joins TRBV7-2 and TRBJ2-2; 8 bases fit TRBD2. Germline assignment: CDR1 SGHTA and CDR2 FQGNSA. J gave up 2 bases and V 2 bases, and 10 bases lay outside the gene matches. This CDR3 is 18 amino acids long. The CDR3 here is CASSLTGPAGANTGELFF. The CDR3 DNA is TGTGCCAGCAGCTTAACCGGGCCAGCGGGAGCTAACACCGGGGAGCTGTTTTTT.

The chain has TRBV2 and TRBJ1-1, with D perhaps TRBD1 (5 bases). V shed 10 bases and J shed 11 bases, with 20 bases lying between them. This CDR3 spans 12 amino acids. CDR1 is SNHLY, CDR2 FYNNEI, per germline. Here the CDR3 DNA reads TGTGCCACGTGGATGGACGGGGGTTCGGCTTTCTTT. Protein product: CATWMDGGSAFF. The full variable domain, in which reference TRBV2 and TRBJ1-1 provide the parts outside the CDR3, is EPEVTQTPSHQVTQMGQEVILRCVPISNHLYFYWYRQILGQKVEFLVSFYNNEISEKSEIFDDQFSVERPDGSNFTLKIRSTKLEDSAMYFCATWMDGGSAFFGQGTRLTVV.

The CDR3 protein is CASGRDTSYNEQFF. The CDR3 bases are TGTGCCAGCGGTCGGGACACCTCCTACAATGAGCAGTTCTTC. V is TRBV19 and J is TRBJ2-1, with TRBD1 as a possible D gene (6 bases). CDR1 LNHDA and CDR2 SQIVND come from the germline V gene (reference sequence). The length of the CDR3 is 14 residues. V was clipped by 9 bases and J by 0 bases, with 12 bases between them.

V usage is TRBV23-1 and J usage is TRBJ2-7; 7 bases map to TRBD1. TRBV23-1 is an ORF, and what it does is uncertain. CDR3 length: 18 residues. V lost 2 bases and J lost 0; bases outside the gene matches: 13. This chain's CDR3 is CASSQIGDRSHSSYEQYF. In nucleotides, the CDR3 is TGCGCCAGCAGTCAAATAGGGGACAGATCTCATAGCTCCTACGAGCAGTACTTC.

The genes are TRBV2 and TRBJ2-5, with 8 bases identical to TRBD2. The germline V gene encodes CDR1 SNHLY and CDR2 FYNNEI. CDR3 size: 14 residues. V lost 7 bases and J lost 4; bases outside the gene matches: 8. This CDR3 reads CASKGTGGSETQYF. As DNA, the CDR3 is TGTGCCAGCAAGGGAACGGGAGGGTCAGAGACCCAGTACTTC.

The chain is built from TRBV30 and TRBJ2-3; TRBD1 might be the D (6 bases). V was trimmed by 7 bases and J by 0 bases, leaving 14 bases between them. Germline V CDR1 and CDR2: GTSNPN, SVGIG (reference sequence). The CDR3 is made up of 14 amino acids. Here the CDR3 reads CASAPGASTDTQYF. The DNA of the CDR3 is TGTGCCTCGGCCCCAGGGGCCAGCACAGATACGCAGTATTTT.

V is TRBV4-1 and J is TRBJ2-2; tentatively, D is TRBD2 (6 bases). V lost 4 bases and J 0 bases, leaving 9 bases between the germline ends. The CDR3 totals 15 residues. CDR1 is MGHRA and CDR2 is YSYEKL in the germline V gene. The CDR3: CASSLRLANTGELFF. As DNA, the CDR3 is TGCGCCAGCAGCCTCCGACTAGCGAACACCGGGGAGCTGTTTTTT.

The rearrangement links TRBV19 to TRBJ1-5, with D uncertain. The V gene's germline CDR1 is LNHDA and CDR2 SQIVND (reference sequence). There are 15 residues in the CDR3. V was trimmed by 6 bases and J by 3 bases, leaving 15 bases between them. As DNA, the CDR3 is TGTGCCAGTAGAAGGCAGGAAAACCTCAATCAGCCCCAGCATTTT. It codes for CASRRQENLNQPQHF. The full variable domain, in which reference TRBV19 and TRBJ1-5 provide the parts outside the CDR3, is DGGITQSPKYLFRKEGQNVTLSCEQNLNHDAMYWYRQDPGQGLRLIYYSQIVNDFQKGDIAEGYSVSREKKESFPLTVTSAQKNPTAFYLCASRRQENLNQPQHFGDGTRLSIL.

A single count supports this clone. This chain connects TRBV4-2 to TRBJ2-2; no reliable D call. This CDR3 contains 16 residues. Trimming shortened V by 1 base and J by 2 bases, and 11 bases separated the two germline ends. Germline loops: CDR1 LGHNA, CDR2 YNFKEQ. This CDR3 is CASSQVGQLNTGELFF. The CDR3 DNA reads TGTGCCAGCAGCCAAGTAGGTCAACTAAACACCGGGGAGCTGTTTTTT.

V usage is TRBV12-3 or TRBV12-4 and J usage is TRBJ2-7; tentatively, D is TRBD2 (6 bases). V lost 6 bases to trimming and J lost 2 bases, with 11 bases between them. The CDR3 is made up of 13 amino acids. The CDR3 is CASRGTAAYEQYF. The CDR3 DNA reads as TGTGCCAGCAGGGGGACTGCGGCCTACGAGCAGTACTTC.

The gene calls are TRBV18 and TRBJ1-3, with D unresolved. The CDR3 totals 13 residues. The germline V gene has CDR1 KGHSH and CDR2 LQKENI. Trimming stripped 0 bases from V and 4 bases from J, with 4 bases between. For the CDR3, the DNA is TGTGCCAGCTCACCACCGGGCGGAAACACCATATATTTT. Translation: CASSPPGGNTIYF.